A selection of T cell receptor beta chains follows, all from one sample in a study of T cells in localized non-small cell lung cancer. The assay was immunoSEQ multiplex PCR, and TCRdb's table has in-frame clones only and misses some. The repertoire consists of some 11,000 clones, with 70% to 80% occurring once and the leading ten covering 30% to 35%. Sequences were derived from peripheral blood, sampled before any cancer treatment. Receptor source: an older male donor with stage I lung adenocarcinoma. The CDR3 runs from the conserved cysteine through the conserved F or W. Each record gives: V gene, clone size, CDR3 length, D gene, J gene, CDR3 protein, CDR3 DNA. The D gene is left open where the match is weak. The size field is filled for only some rows; it gives once, few, many or a size class.

TRBV25-1	.	13	.	TRBJ2-6	CASRDGDDNVLTF	TGTGCCAGCAGGGATGGGGATGACAACGTCCTGACTTTC
TRBV5-1	.	12	.	TRBJ1-2	CASSPGGYGYTF	TGCGCCAGCAGTCCTGGCGGCTATGGCTACACCTTC
TRBV4-2	few	18	TRBD2	TRBJ2-1	CASSQALATSGTHNEQFF	TGTGCCAGCAGCCAAGCCTTGGCGACTAGCGGGACCCACAATGAGCAGTTCTTC
TRBV7-9	.	14	.	TRBJ2-3	CASSQREVGDTQYF	TGTGCCAGCAGCCAAAGGGAAGTGGGGGATACGCAGTATTTT
TRBV7-2	.	13	TRBD1	TRBJ1-1	CAVSDRAGSEAFF	TGTGCCGTCTCGGACAGGGCGGGCTCTGAAGCTTTCTTT
TRBV11-1	few	15	TRBD1	TRBJ2-7	CASSNQGQGTSQQYF	TGTGCCAGCAGTAACCAAGGACAGGGGACTTCGCAGCAGTACTTC
TRBV19	.	14	TRBD1	TRBJ1-1	CASRWDSPNTEAFF	TGTGCCAGTAGGTGGGACAGCCCGAACACTGAAGCTTTCTTT
TRBV5-1	.	15	.	TRBJ1-3	CASSFGGVSGNTIYF	TGCGCCAGCAGCTTCGGAGGGGTCTCCGGAAACACCATATATTTT
TRBV5-4	.	15	.	TRBJ2-7	CASSIDRDVFSEQYF	TGTGCCAGCAGCATTGACCGGGACGTCTTCTCCGAGCAGTACTTC
TRBV28	.	15	.	TRBJ1-2	CASSYPNRANYGYTF	TGTGCCAGCAGTTATCCAAACAGGGCTAACTATGGCTACACCTTC
TRBV15	.	19	TRBD1	TRBJ2-6	CATSRDNYRGWSGANVLTF	TGTGCCACCAGCAGAGATAACTACAGGGGGTGGTCTGGGGCCAACGTCCTGACTTTC
TRBV10-2	once	16	.	TRBJ1-5	CASRPEYKGRIQPQHF	TGCGCCAGCAGACCTGAGTATAAGGGAAGGATTCAGCCCCAGCATTTT
TRBV7-6	.	17	TRBD1	TRBJ2-3	CASSPYRGKVSTDTQYF	TGTGCCAGCAGTCCTTACAGGGGGAAAGTTAGCACAGATACGCAGTATTTT
TRBV5-1	.	16	TRBD1	TRBJ2-5	CASSLVGQGVAETQYF	TGCGCCAGCAGCTTGGTGGGACAGGGGGTCGCGGAGACCCAGTACTTC
TRBV11-2	few	15	.	TRBJ1-1	CASSPKGYMNTEAFF	TGTGCCAGCAGCCCTAAGGGATACATGAACACTGAAGCTTTCTTT
TRBV5-4	.	15	TRBD2	TRBJ2-7	CASSLGRGGFYEQYF	TGTGCCAGCAGCTTGGGGCGGGGGGGCTTCTACGAGCAGTACTTC